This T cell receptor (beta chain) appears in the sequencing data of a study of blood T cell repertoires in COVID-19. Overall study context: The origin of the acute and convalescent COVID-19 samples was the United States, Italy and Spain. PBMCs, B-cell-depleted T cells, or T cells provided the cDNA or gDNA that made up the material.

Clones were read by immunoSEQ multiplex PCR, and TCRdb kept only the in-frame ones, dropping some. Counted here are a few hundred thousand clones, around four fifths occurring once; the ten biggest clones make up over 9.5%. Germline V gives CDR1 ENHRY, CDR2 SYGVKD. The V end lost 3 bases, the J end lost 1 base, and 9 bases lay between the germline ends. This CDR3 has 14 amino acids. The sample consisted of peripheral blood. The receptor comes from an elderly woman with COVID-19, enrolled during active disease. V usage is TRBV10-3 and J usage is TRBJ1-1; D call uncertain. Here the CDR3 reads CAISDQAKNTEAFF. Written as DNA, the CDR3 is TGTGCCATCAGTGACCAGGCAAAGAACACTGAAGCTTTCTTT.